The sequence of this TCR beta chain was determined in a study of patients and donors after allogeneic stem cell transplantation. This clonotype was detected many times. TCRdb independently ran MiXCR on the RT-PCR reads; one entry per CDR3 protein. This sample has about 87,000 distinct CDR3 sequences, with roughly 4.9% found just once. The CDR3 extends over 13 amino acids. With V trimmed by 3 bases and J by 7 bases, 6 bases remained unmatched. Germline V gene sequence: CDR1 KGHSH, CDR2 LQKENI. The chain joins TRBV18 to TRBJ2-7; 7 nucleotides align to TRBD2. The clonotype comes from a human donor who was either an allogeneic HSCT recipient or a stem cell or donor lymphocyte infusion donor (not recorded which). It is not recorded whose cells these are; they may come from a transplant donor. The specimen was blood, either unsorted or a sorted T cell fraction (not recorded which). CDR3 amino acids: CASSPGLGDEQYF. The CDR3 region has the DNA TGTGCCAGCTCACCCGGACTAGGCGATGAGCAGTACTTC.